Listed here are 21 T cell receptor beta chains from one sample, sequenced in a study of response to subunit inactivated influenza vaccine. TCRdb ran MiXCR on the RT-PCR reads and lists one entry per CDR3 protein. The repertoire consists of hundreds of thousands of distinct CDR3 sequences, with 13% to 15% occurring once and the leading ten covering roughly 7.2%. The source material was PBMCs from blood, sampled less than 15 days before vaccination. These receptors were taken from a man between 45 and 60 years old who received an inactivated influenza vaccine.

J is TRBJ2-1 and V is TRBV5-6, with D unresolved. CDR1 is SGHDT, CDR2 YYEEEE, per germline. The CDR3 spans 12 residues. Deletions cut 2 bases from V and 12 bases from J, with 12 bases between. CDR3 nucleotides: TGTGCCAGCAGCTTTGCCAAGCTACCGCAGTTCTTC. Translating it yields CASSFAKLPQFF.

This rearrangement joins TRBV6-1 to TRBJ2-7; D possibly uses TRBD1 or TRBD2 (5 bases each). CDR3 length equals 14 residues. CDR1 and CDR2 from the germline V gene are MNHNS and SASEGT. V dropped 5 bases and J dropped 5 bases, with 16 bases sitting between them. Here the CDR3 DNA reads TGTGCCAGCAGTCTTAAGGGGAGTAGGGACGAGCAGTACTTC. The encoded protein is CASSLKGSRDEQYF.

This clonotype was counted ten times or more. The rearrangement uses TRBV11-2 and TRBJ2-1, with D perhaps matching TRBD2 (7 bases). The V and J ends lost 5 bases and 6 bases respectively, with 20 bases between them. Germline assignment: CDR1 SGHAT and CDR2 FQNNGV. This CDR3 is 16 amino acids long. CDR3 residues: CASSRAGTRLLNEQFF. DNA for the CDR3: TGTGCCAGCAGCCGAGCGGGGACAAGACTCCTCAATGAGCAGTTCTTC.

This clonotype has just a few counts. The chain combines TRBV7-2 with TRBJ1-1; 10 positions match TRBD1. The V gene's germline CDR1 is SGHTA and CDR2 FQGNSA. The V segment lost 3 bases and the J segment 11 bases; nucleotides outside the gene matches: 3. The CDR3 consists of 12 residues. The CDR3 loop reads CASSLDRGTAFF. The CDR3 DNA sequence: TGTGCCAGCAGCTTGGACAGGGGGACGGCTTTCTTT.

This clonotype was seen more than once but under ten times. The chain employs TRBV7-6 and TRBJ2-1; 13 nucleotides match TRBD2. Unmatched junction bases numbered 11, after V lost 2 bases and J lost 7 bases. From germline, CDR1 is SGHVS and CDR2 FNYEAQ. The CDR3 has 18 amino acids. The CDR3 bases are TGTGCCAGCAGCTTACCCACTAGCGGGGGGGCCAATCTGAATGAGCAGTTCTTC. Translated: CASSLPTSGGANLNEQFF.

This clonotype turned up a few times. V usage is TRBV6-5 and J usage is TRBJ1-5; 9 nucleotides align to TRBD1. V dropped 2 bases and J dropped 13; count of bases not matched to a gene: 6. CDR1 is MNHEY, CDR2 SVGAGI, per germline. CDR3 length: 13 residues. In DNA, the CDR3 is TGTGCCAGCAGTTACGAAAGACAGGGGGAACAGCATTTT. This codes for CASSYERQGEQHF.

This clonotype was detected only a few times. The chain has TRBV5-6 and TRBJ1-1; no firm D call. The germline gives CDR1 SGHDT, CDR2 YYEEEE. CDR3 length equals 16 residues. The V end was cut by 2 bases, the J end by 0 bases, with 14 bases between. The CDR3, as DNA: TGTGCCAGCAGCTTCCGGTCCCAAGTAATGAACACTGAAGCTTTCTTT. This translates into CASSFRSQVMNTEAFF.

This clonotype was observed a few times. The chain has TRBV2 and TRBJ1-1; 9 nucleotides agree with TRBD1. V lost 9 bases and J lost 10; bases outside the gene matches: 3. Germline CDR1 and CDR2: SNHLY and FYNNEI. The CDR3 spans 10 residues. The CDR3 coding sequence is TGTGCCAGTTTGGACAGGGGAGCTTTCTTT. Translated: CASLDRGAFF.

This clonotype was picked up many times. This chain uses TRBV20-1 with TRBJ2-2; TRBD1 matches at 8 bases. The CDR3 runs 14 residues. V shed 6 bases and J 1 base; nucleotides not matched to a gene: 4. Germline CDR1 DFQATT, CDR2 SNEGSKA (reference sequence). The chain's CDR3 is CSATGTGNTGELFF. The CDR3 coding sequence is TGCAGTGCGACCGGGACAGGGAACACCGGGGAGCTGTTTTTT.

V is TRBV30 and J is TRBJ1-5, with TRBD1 matching 7 bases. The J segment lost 5 bases and the V segment lost 1 base, leaving 8 bases of the junction unmatched. This CDR3 contains 15 residues. Germline V gene lookup returns CDR1 GTSNPN and CDR2 SVGIG (reference sequence). The CDR3 sequence is CAWSGDRVHHQPQHF. As DNA, the CDR3 is TGTGCCTGGAGTGGAGACAGGGTTCATCATCAGCCCCAGCATTTT.

V usage is TRBV12-3 or TRBV12-4 and J usage is TRBJ1-5; no firm D call. The CDR3 runs 12 residues. V was cut by 5 bases and J by 6 bases, with 8 bases left in between. The CDR3 nucleotides are TGTGCCAGCAGTCCTCAGTTTCAGCCCCAGCATTTT. It is translated as CASSPQFQPQHF.

This chain joins TRBV6-1 and TRBJ2-3, with 8 nucleotides matching TRBD1. V was clipped by 6 bases and J by 6 bases; unmatched bases: 11. This CDR3 has 15 residues. Germline V gene lookup returns CDR1 MNHNS and CDR2 SASEGT. CDR3 coding DNA: TGTGCCAGCAGATCCCCAGGGGGCGAGCGGGATACGCAGTATTTT. Its translation is CASRSPGGERDTQYF.

V and J are TRBV7-8 and TRBJ2-1; D gene unclear. The germline V gene has CDR1 SGHVS and CDR2 FQNEAQ. With 5 bases removed from V and 7 bases from J, the gap between germline ends came to 21 bases. There are 16 residues in the CDR3. The CDR3 reads CASSVVSFYGSNEQFF. Written as DNA, the CDR3 is TGTGCCAGCAGCGTCGTCTCGTTCTATGGCTCAAATGAGCAGTTCTTC.

This clonotype was detected a few times. V usage is TRBV5-1 and J usage is TRBJ2-2; 7 bases agree with TRBD1. Germline CDR1 is SGHRS and CDR2 is YFSETQ. V trimming: 1 base; J trimming: 7 bases; junction bases outside the gene matches: 7. This CDR3 is 15 amino acids long. CDR3 in amino acids: CASSLRQGSDGELFF. The DNA of the CDR3 is TGCGCCAGCAGCTTGAGACAGGGTAGCGACGGGGAGCTGTTTTTT.

This sequence joins TRBV6-5 and TRBJ1-6; 10 bases are shared with TRBD1. The germline gives CDR1 MNHEY, CDR2 SVGAGI. J gave up 7 bases and V 4 bases, and 4 bases lay outside the gene matches. The CDR3 is made up of 15 amino acids. CDR3 residues: CASSSTDRGNSPLHF. The CDR3 DNA reads TGTGCCAGCAGTTCCACGGACAGGGGGAATTCACCCCTCCACTTT.

This clonotype showed up just a few times. The chain couples TRBV5-1 to TRBJ2-3, with D unresolved. This CDR3 comprises 14 residues. Germline-derived CDR1 and CDR2 are SGHRS and YFSETQ. V was clipped by 5 bases and J by 4 bases, with 14 bases between them. CDR3 amino acids: CASSLEILSDTQYF. The CDR3, as DNA: TGCGCCAGCAGTCTTGAAATCCTCTCAGATACGCAGTATTTT.

Concerning this clonotype itself: A junction boundary mismatches the germline segment, possibly from a read error. The chain combines TRBV6-5 with TRBJ2-2, with D hard to call. This CDR3 spans 14 amino acids. CDR1 and CDR2 (germline): MNHEY, SVGAGI. The chain's CDR3 is CARSFTRGTGELFF. Written as DNA, the CDR3 is TGTGCCAGAAGTTTTACTCGTGGCACCGGGGAGCTGTTTTTT.

This clonotype has a handful of counts. V usage is TRBV4-1 and J usage is TRBJ2-3, with D perhaps TRBD1 or TRBD2 (5 bases each). Germline V gene sequence: CDR1 MGHRA, CDR2 YSYEKL. Trimming stripped 1 base from V and 9 bases from J, with 8 bases between. The CDR3 is 12 residues long. The CDR3 here is CASSQARGTQYF. CDR3 DNA sequence: TGCGCCAGCAGCCAAGCGAGGGGCACGCAGTATTTT.

To note about this clonotype: Here the CDR3 omits its conserved ending phenylalanine or tryptophan, so a read error is the likely source. The DNA is omitted, as the CDR3 cannot be located on it reliably, and the CDR3 follows TCRdb's listing. This chain links TRBV7-3 with TRBJ1-6; the table's TRBD1 call for D was not verified on the DNA. The CDR3 spans 9 residues, counting both ends. The germline CDR1 and CDR2 sequences are SGHTA and FQGTGA. The CDR3 region is CASTNRDVY.

This chain uses TRBV6-5 with TRBJ2-1, with 12 nucleotides matching TRBD2. Trimming took 2 bases from V and 5 from J; bases not matched to a gene: 7. Germline V gene data show CDR1 as MNHEY and CDR2 as SVGAGI. The CDR3 has 17 amino acids. The CDR3 reads CASSYRPSGRANNEQFF. The DNA of the CDR3 is TGTGCCAGCAGTTACCGACCTAGCGGGAGGGCAAACAATGAGCAGTTCTTC.

J is TRBJ2-7 and V is TRBV9; the match to TRBD2 covers 9 bases. The CDR3 is 13 residues long. Looked up from germline, CDR1 is SGDLS and CDR2 is YYNGEE. The J segment lost 7 bases and the V segment lost 5 bases, leaving 7 bases of the junction unmatched. The CDR3 here is CASRDLLAGEQYF. CDR3 bases: TGTGCCAGCAGAGACTTGCTAGCGGGGGAGCAGTACTTC.